This TCR beta chain was sequenced during a study of technical replicates of blood from several donors. V was cut by 5 bases and J by 7 bases, with 15 bases left in between. The CDR3 is 14 residues long. Germline V gene sequence: CDR1 PRHDT, CDR2 FYEKMQ (reference sequence). Clones were sequenced by immunoSEQ multiplex PCR, and TCRdb holds only the in-frame ones, with some missing. This sample has around 83,000 clones, with approximately 94% found just once. The V and J genes are TRBV13 and TRBJ2-1; TRBD2 is a possible D gene (6 bases). Sequences were obtained from T cells isolated from PBMCs. The TCR sequence derives from a human donor in good health. CDR3 amino acids: CASSPREVWNEQFF. The CDR3 bases are TGTGCCAGCAGCCCAAGGGAGGTGTGGAATGAGCAGTTCTTC.